The 11 T cell receptor beta chains given below trace back to one sample, sequenced in a study of CD8 T cells in Susac syndrome. RNA, at roughly 0.45 to 1 ug, was reverse transcribed with random hexamers. Each CDR3 protein gets one entry after TCRdb re-called the immunoSEQ multiplex PCR reads with MiXCR. The profile shows around 130,000 distinct CDR3 sequences, about 90% of them singletons. The sequenced sample consisted of CD8+ T cells from PBMCs. The origin of the receptors is a human donor with multiple sclerosis.

The chain is built from TRBV19 and TRBJ2-1; either TRBD1 or TRBD2 may fit D (5 bases each). V lost 6 bases, J lost 10 bases, and 16 bases lay in between. From germline, CDR1 is LNHDA and CDR2 SQIVND (reference sequence). There are 13 residues in the CDR3. The CDR3 protein is CASSSSGGLEQFF. In DNA form, the CDR3 reads TGTGCCAGTAGCTCATCTGGGGGTTTAGAGCAGTTCTTC.

The rearrangement uses TRBV4-3 and TRBJ1-3, with unresolved D. Germline V gene data show CDR1 as LGHNA and CDR2 as YSLEER. The CDR3 covers 16 residues. Trimming cost V 0 bases and J 5 bases, with 14 bases left between them. The CDR3 DNA is TGCGCCAGCAGCCAAGAGGATCGGGCAGCCCGAAACACCATATATTTT. Translation gives CASSQEDRAARNTIYF.

This rearrangement joins TRBV16 to TRBJ1-2; D is ambiguous. CDR3 length: 15 amino acids. CDR1 is KGHSY and CDR2 is FQNENV in the germline V gene. V shed 2 bases and J shed 1 base, with 11 bases lying between them. CDR3 nucleotide sequence: TGTGCCAGCAGCCAAGAAGGCAATCTTAACTATGGCTACACCTTC. Translation: CASSQEGNLNYGYTF.

The J gene is TRBJ2-7, the V gene TRBV6-5; D not resolved. Germline CDR1 is MNHEY and CDR2 is SVGAGI. This CDR3 region has 12 residues. V was clipped by 6 bases and J by 0 bases, with 6 bases between them. For the CDR3, the DNA is TGTGCCAGCAGGACCTACTCCTACGAGCAGTACTTC. The encoded protein is CASRTYSYEQYF.

This clonotype was counted between two and nine times. The V call is TRBV7-9, the J call TRBJ1-4; D ambiguous. Trimming cost V 6 bases and J 0 bases, with 8 bases left between them. CDR3 size: 14 residues. In germline, CDR1 is SEHNR, CDR2 FQNEAQ (reference sequence). The CDR3 protein is CASRHATTNEKLFF. The CDR3 bases are TGTGCCAGCAGACACGCTACAACTAATGAAAAACTGTTTTTT.

This chain joins TRBV15 and TRBJ2-1; D is ambiguous. This CDR3 has 13 residues. Trimming stripped 4 bases from V and 8 bases from J, with 12 bases between. The germline V gene has CDR1 LNHNV and CDR2 YYDKDF (reference sequence). The CDR3 DNA sequence: TGTGCCACCAGCACTTTCAGTGGGGATGAGCAGTTCTTC. As protein: CATSTFSGDEQFF.

J is TRBJ1-2 and V is TRBV12-3 or TRBV12-4; D is ambiguous. The CDR3 is 13 amino acids. V shed 5 bases and J shed 4 bases, with 11 bases lying between them. CDR3 sequence (DNA): TGTGCCAGCAGTGATAATTCGCCCTATGGCTACACCTTC. This encodes CASSDNSPYGYTF.

The chain links TRBV24-1 to TRBJ2-7, with 8 bases that match TRBD1. This CDR3 has 11 amino acids. CDR1 and CDR2 (germline): KGHDR, SFDVKD. The junction had 0 bases not matched to a gene; V was cut back by 10 bases and J by 2 bases. CDR3 sequence reads: CATTGAYEQYF. For the CDR3, the DNA is TGTGCCACGACAGGGGCCTACGAGCAGTACTTC.

The genes are TRBV12-3 or TRBV12-4 and TRBJ2-2; D uncertain. V was trimmed by 1 base and J by 6 bases, leaving 6 bases between them. CDR3 length equals 13 residues. CDR3 nucleotide sequence: TGTGCCAGCAGTTTAGAGAATGCCGGGGAGCTGTTTTTT. This gives the protein CASSLENAGELFF.

This clonotype was seen a single time. J is TRBJ1-1 and V is TRBV5-6; D gene unclear. The V end lost 2 bases, the J end lost 7 bases, and 15 bases lay between the germline ends. This CDR3 is built from 14 residues. Per germline, CDR1 SGHDT and CDR2 YYEEEE. The CDR3 nucleotides read TGTGCCAGCAGCTTAGAACTGACACGGGATGAAGCTTTCTTT. This gives the protein CASSLELTRDEAFF. Looking up the rest from reference TRBV5-6 and TRBJ1-1 gives the full variable domain: DAGVTQSPTHLIKTRGQQVTLRCSPKSGHDTVSWYQQALGQGPQFIFQYYEEEERQRGNFPDRFSGHQFPNYSSELNVNALLLGDSALYLCASSLELTRDEAFFGQGTRLTVV.

V usage is TRBV14 and J usage is TRBJ1-2; D is undetermined. Germline V gene data show CDR1 as SGHDN and CDR2 as FVKESK. With 1 base removed from V and 0 bases from J, the gap between germline ends came to 9 bases. The CDR3 loop spans 15 amino acids. CDR3 region: CASSQVSPTNYGYTF. CDR3 coding DNA: TGTGCCAGCAGCCAAGTGTCCCCTACTAACTATGGCTACACCTTC. The full variable domain, its missing parts supplied by reference TRBV14 and TRBJ1-2, is EAGVTQFPSHSVIEKGQTVTLRCDPISGHDNLYWYRRVMGKEIKFLLHFVKESKQDESGMPNNRFLAERTGGTYSTLKVQPAELEDSGVYFCASSQVSPTNYGYTFGSGTRLTVV.